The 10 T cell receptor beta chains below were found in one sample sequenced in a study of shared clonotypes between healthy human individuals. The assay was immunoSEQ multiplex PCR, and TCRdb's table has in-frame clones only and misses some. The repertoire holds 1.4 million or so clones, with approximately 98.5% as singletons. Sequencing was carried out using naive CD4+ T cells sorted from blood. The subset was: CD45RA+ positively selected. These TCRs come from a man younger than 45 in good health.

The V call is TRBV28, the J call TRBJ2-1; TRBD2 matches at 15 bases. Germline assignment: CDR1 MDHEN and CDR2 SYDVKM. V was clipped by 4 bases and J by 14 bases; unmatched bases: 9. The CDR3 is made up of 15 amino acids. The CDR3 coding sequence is TGTGCCAGCAGTTCGCGGACTAGCGGGAGGGCCTCGGAGTTCTTC. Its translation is CASSSRTSGRASEFF.

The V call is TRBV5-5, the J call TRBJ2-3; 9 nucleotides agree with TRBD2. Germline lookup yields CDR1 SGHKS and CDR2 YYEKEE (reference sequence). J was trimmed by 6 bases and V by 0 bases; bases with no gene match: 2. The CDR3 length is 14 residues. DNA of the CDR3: TGTGCCAGCAGCTTGGGTACTAGCGGGGATACGCAGTATTTT. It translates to CASSLGTSGDTQYF. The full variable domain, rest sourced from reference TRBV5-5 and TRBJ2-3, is DAGVTQSPTHLIKTRGQQVTLRCSPISGHKSVSWYQQVLGQGPQFIFQYYEKEERGRGNFPDRFSARQFPNYSSELNVNALLLGDSALYLCASSLGTSGDTQYFGPGTRLTVL.

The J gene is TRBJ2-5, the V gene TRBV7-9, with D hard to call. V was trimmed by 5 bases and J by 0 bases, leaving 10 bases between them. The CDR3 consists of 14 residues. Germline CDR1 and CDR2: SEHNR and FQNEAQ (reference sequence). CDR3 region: CASSPSVYQETQYF. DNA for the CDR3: TGTGCCAGCAGCCCCTCGGTTTACCAAGAGACCCAGTACTTC. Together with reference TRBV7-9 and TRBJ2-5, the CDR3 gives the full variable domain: DTGVSQNPRHKITKRGQNVTFRCDPISEHNRLYWYRQTLGQGPEFLTYFQNEAQLEKSRLLSDRFSAERPKGSFSTLEIQRTEQGDSAMYLCASSPSVYQETQYFGPGTRLLVL.

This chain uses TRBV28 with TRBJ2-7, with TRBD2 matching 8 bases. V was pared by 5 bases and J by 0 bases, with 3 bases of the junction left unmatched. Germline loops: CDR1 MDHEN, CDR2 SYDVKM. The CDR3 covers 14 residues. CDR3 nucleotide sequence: TGTGCCAGCAGTGGTAGCGGGGACTCCTACGAGCAGTACTTC. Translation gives CASSGSGDSYEQYF.

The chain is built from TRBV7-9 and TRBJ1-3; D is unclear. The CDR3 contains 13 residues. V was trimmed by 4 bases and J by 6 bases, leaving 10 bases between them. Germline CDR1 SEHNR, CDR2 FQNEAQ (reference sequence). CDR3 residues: CASSSPRKNTIYF. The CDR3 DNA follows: TGTGCCAGCAGCTCACCAAGAAAAAACACCATATATTTT.

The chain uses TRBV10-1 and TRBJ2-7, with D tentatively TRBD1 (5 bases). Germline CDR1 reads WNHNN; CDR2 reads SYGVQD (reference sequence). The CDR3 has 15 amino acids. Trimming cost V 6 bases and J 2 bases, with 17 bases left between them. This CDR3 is CASRTRQGLPYEQYF. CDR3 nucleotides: TGCGCCAGCAGGACCCGGCAGGGCTTACCCTACGAGCAGTACTTC.

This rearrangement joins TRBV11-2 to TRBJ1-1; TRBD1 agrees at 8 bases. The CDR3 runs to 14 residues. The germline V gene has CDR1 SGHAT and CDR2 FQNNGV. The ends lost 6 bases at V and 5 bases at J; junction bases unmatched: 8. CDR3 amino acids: CASSTRQGLTEAFF. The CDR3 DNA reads TGTGCCAGCAGTACCCGACAGGGGCTGACTGAAGCTTTCTTT.

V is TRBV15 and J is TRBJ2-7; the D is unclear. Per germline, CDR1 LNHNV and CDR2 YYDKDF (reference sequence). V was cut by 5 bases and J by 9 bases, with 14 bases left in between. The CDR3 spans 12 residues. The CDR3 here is CATSPAVGRQYF. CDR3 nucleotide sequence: TGTGCCACCAGCCCCGCGGTTGGACGGCAGTACTTC. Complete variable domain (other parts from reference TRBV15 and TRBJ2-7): DAMVIQNPRYQVTQFGKPVTLSCSQTLNHNVMYWYQQKSSQAPKLLFHYYDKDFNNEADTPDNFQSRRPNTSFCFLDIRSPGLGDTAMYLCATSPAVGRQYFGPGTRLTVT.

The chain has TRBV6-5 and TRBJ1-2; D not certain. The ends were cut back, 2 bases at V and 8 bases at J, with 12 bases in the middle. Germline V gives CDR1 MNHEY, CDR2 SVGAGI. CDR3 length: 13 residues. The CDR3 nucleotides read TGTGCCAGCAGTTACACACAGCTTTTGGGCTACACCTTC. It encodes CASSYTQLLGYTF.

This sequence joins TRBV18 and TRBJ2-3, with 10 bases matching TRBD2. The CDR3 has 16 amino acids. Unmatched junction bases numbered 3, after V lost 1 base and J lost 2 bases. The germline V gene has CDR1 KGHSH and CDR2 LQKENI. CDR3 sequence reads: CASSPLAGGITDTQYF. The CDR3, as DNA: TGTGCCAGCTCACCACTAGCGGGAGGAATCACAGATACGCAGTATTTT.